This TCR beta chain derives from a study of graft-versus-host responses after intestinal transplantation. Whole-study context: The whole recipient group had anti-thymocyte globulin induction followed by tacrolimus and steroids for two to three years.

The ends lost 4 bases at V and 4 bases at J; junction bases unmatched: 5. Germline CDR1 reads MNHNS; CDR2 reads SASEGT. CDR3 length equals 16 residues. The data were produced by immunoSEQ multiplex PCR, yet TCRdb's version contains in-frame clones alone and is incomplete. The sample includes tens of thousands of clones, 94% of them seen just once. Of note for this clone: Its antigen remains unknown.

General study points: GvH clonotypes were identified within recipient marrow, with a subset emerging first in ileum or blood.

This TCR was recovered from a human donor who was the organ donor for an intestinal transplant. The J gene is TRBJ2-2, the V gene TRBV6-1; 11 bases map to TRBD2. The sample consisted of unstimulated CD4+ T cells sorted from spleen or lymph node cells, taken before transplant. CDR3 DNA sequence: TGTGCCAGCAGTGTCCTAGCGGGGGGCGGCACCGGGGAGCTGTTTTTT. Amino acids: CASSVLAGGGTGELFF.